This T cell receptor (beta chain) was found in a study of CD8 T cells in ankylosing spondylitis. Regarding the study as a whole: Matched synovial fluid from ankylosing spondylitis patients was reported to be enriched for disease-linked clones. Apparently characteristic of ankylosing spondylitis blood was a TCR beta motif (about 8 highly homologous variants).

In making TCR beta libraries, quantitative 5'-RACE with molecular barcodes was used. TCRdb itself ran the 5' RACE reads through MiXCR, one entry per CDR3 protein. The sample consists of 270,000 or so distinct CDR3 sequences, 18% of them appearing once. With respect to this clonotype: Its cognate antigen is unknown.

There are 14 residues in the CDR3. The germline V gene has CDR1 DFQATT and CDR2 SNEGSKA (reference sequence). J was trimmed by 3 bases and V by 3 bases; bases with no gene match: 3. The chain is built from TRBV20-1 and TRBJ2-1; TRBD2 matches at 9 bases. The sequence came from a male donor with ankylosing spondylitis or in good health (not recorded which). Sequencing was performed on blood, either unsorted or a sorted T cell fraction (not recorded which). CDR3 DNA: TGCAGTGCTAGCCCTAGCGGGGACTACAATGAGCAGTTCTTC. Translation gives CSASPSGDYNEQFF.